This T cell receptor (beta chain) emerged from a study of Ad26.COV2.S vaccination and SARS-CoV-2 variants. Study overall: Ad26.COV2.S shots went into the muscle once or twice, 56 days apart.

Sequencing was performed with immunoSEQ multiplex PCR; in TCRdb, only in-frame clones are kept and a portion is missing. This sample yields around 250,000 clones, of which more than 70% are seen a single time; under 4% belongs to the top ten. V lost 4 bases to trimming and J lost 6 bases; unmatched junction nucleotides: 12. Germline values: CDR1 MDHEN, CDR2 SYDVKM. The CDR3 extends over 17 amino acids. Findings of the study overall: Total T cell responses, in the TCR breadth and depth analyses, may have been underestimated.

This clone was recorded once. The target antigen is unknown. The treatment here: about 20 received Ad26.COV2.S at low or high dose, single or two shots; roughly five received placebo; per-sample allocation not given. Collection of samples fell on day 63 after the first vaccine or placebo injection. The clonotype was recovered from a person aged 18-65 years who received the Ad26.COV2.S COVID-19 vaccine or a placebo. This chain connects TRBV28 to TRBJ1-6; 7 nucleotides line up with TRBD1. Sequenced material: peripheral blood, taken in a trial of Ad26.COV2.S vaccine versus placebo. This CDR3 reads CASSSGGGGGRNSPLHF. Here the CDR3 DNA reads TGTGCCAGCAGTTCGGGGGGAGGGGGCGGGCGTAATTCACCCCTCCACTTT. Based on the CDR3 plus reference TRBV28 and TRBJ1-6, the full variable domain is DVKVTQSSRYLVKRTGEKVFLECVQDMDHENMFWYRQDPGLGLRLIYFSYDVKMKEKGDIPEGYSVSREKKERFSLILESASTNQTSMYLCASSSGGGGGRNSPLHFGNGTRLTVT.